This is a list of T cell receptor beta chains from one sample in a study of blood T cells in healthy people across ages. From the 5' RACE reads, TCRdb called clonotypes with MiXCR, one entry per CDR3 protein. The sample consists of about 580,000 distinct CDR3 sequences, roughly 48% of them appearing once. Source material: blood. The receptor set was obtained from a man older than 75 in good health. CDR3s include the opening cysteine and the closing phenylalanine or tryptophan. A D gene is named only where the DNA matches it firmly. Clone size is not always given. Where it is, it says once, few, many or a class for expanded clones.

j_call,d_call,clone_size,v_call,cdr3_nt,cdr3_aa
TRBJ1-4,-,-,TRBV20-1,TGCAGTGCTAGGTTGGGACCAACTAATGAAAAACTGTTTTTT,CSARLGPTNEKLFF
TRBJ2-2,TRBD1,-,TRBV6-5,TGTGCCAGCAAATCCGGGACAGCACACACCGGGGAGCTGTTTTTT,CASKSGTAHTGELFF
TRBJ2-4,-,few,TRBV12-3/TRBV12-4,TGTGCCAGCAGGGAGACAGGAGTCAAAAACATTCAGTACTTC,CASRETGVKNIQYF
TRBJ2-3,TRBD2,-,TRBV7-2,TGTGCCAGCAAGGGTCGGGGGGGGGATCCCACTGATACGCAGTATTTT,CASKGRGGDPTDTQYF
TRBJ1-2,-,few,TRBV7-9,TGTGCCAGCAGCTTAGTAGGGACACGGGATGGCTACACCTTC,CASSLVGTRDGYTF
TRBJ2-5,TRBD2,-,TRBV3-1,TGTGCCAGCAGCCAGGGGACTAGCGGACAAACGGAGACCCAGTACTTC,CASSQGTSGQTETQYF
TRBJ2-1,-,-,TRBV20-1,TGCAGTGCTACTGGGACCACTTCCTACAATGAGCAGTTCTTC,CSATGTTSYNEQFF
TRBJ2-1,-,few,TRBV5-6,TGTGCCAGCAGCTTGGCGGTGGGCTATGAGCAGTTCTTC,CASSLAVGYEQFF
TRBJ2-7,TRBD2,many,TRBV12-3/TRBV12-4,TGTGCCAGCAGTCGCTCCGGGACTAGCGGGAGGTACGAGCAGTACTTC,CASSRSGTSGRYEQYF
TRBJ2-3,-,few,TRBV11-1,TGTGCCAGCAGCTTAGCGATCGGGGGAGGTACAGATACGCAGTATTTT,CASSLAIGGGTDTQYF
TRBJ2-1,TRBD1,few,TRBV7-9,TGTGCCAGCAGCTTAGGACAGGGTGGGAGCAATGAGCAGTTCTTC,CASSLGQGGSNEQFF
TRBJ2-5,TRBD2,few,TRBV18,TGTGCCAGCTCATCAAGAATAGCGGGTGATGACCAAGAGACCCAGTACTTC,CASSSRIAGDDQETQYF
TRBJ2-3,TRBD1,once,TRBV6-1,TGTGCCAGCAGCCCAGTACAGGGGTCCCGCTCTGGGGCCGCCACAGATACGCAGTATTTT,CASSPVQGSRSGAATDTQYF
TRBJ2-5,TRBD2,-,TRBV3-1,TGTGCCAGCAGCCAAGGGACTAGCAGGTTAGAGACCCAGTACTTC,CASSQGTSRLETQYF
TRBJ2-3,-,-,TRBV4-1,TGCGCCAGCAGCCGACTCATGCGGAGCACAGATACGCAGTATTTT,CASSRLMRSTDTQYF
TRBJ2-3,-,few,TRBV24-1,TGTGCCACCAGTGATCTCGTGTTTGCGGGCACAGATACGCAGTATTTT,CATSDLVFAGTDTQYF
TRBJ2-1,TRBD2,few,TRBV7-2,TGTGCCAGCAGCTTAGCGGGGCGGGGGGCGTGGAATGAGCAGTTCTTC,CASSLAGRGAWNEQFF
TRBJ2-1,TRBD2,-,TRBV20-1,TGCAGTGCTAGAGGAGCGGGGGGTCTGGCAGAGCAGTTCTTC,CSARGAGGLAEQFF